The clone carrying this T cell receptor (beta chain) was seen a handful of times. Its antigen is as yet unknown. With a much larger clone just one base away, this may be a read error. No conserved phenylalanine or tryptophan ends this CDR3, so it is likely a read error. Sorting isolated naive CD8 T cells as CD8+CD4-CCR7+CD45RA+ events. This sample is part of a study of molecular identifiers for immune sequencing clone quantification. At the level of the study: In replicates, RNA from approximately 20,000 or 100,000 naive CD8 cells was divided five ways and four parts were sequenced. Study results and limitations: Beyond 20 RNA copies, clones held over 97% of effector molecules, compared with under 1% in naive cells.

Germline loops: CDR1 SGDLS, CDR2 YYNGEE. The CDR3 spans 13 residues. V dropped 0 bases and J dropped 2 bases, with 4 bases sitting between them. Previously described methods and listed TCR primers were used for bulk TCR libraries. TCRdb called the PCR reads again in MiXCR, with one record for every CDR3 protein. The table shows over 550,000 distinct CDR3 sequences, with about 25% occurring only once. The sequence came from a human donor in good health. Some libraries in this study had Jurkat cell RNA spiked in. Sequences were obtained from naive CD8+ T cells from blood, with Jurkat cell RNA spiked in. Stated subset: FACS-sorted CD8+CD4-CCR7+CD45RA+ naive T cells. V gene TRBV9 combines with J gene TRBJ2-3; D not resolved. In DNA form, the CDR3 reads TGTGCCAGCAGCGTAGCATACACAGATACGCAGTATCTT. This translates into CASSVAYTDTQYL.